One and the same sample provided the 19 T cell receptor beta chains below, sequenced in a study of blood T cell repertoires in COVID-19. Generated by immunoSEQ multiplex PCR, the TCRdb table keeps only in-frame clones and is missing some. Among 270,000 or so clones listed, just under 90% were seen once. Material: PBMCs or T cells enriched from blood (not recorded which). Receptors originate from a woman between 25 and 40 years old with acute COVID-19.

Here the CDR3 DNA reads TGTGCCAGCTCACTAGGACAGGGAGCCACTGAAGCTTTCTTT. This translates into CASSLGQGATEAFF. This chain uses TRBV18 with TRBJ1-1, with TRBD1 matching 8 bases. Per the germline V gene, CDR1 is KGHSH and CDR2 is LQKENI. The CDR3 loop spans 14 amino acids. V gave up 4 bases and J gave up 4 bases; unmatched junction bases: 5.

V gene TRBV6-5 combines with J gene TRBJ1-2; TRBD1 is a possible D gene (5 bases). V lost 2 bases, J lost 4 bases, and 8 bases lay in between. CDR1 is MNHEY, CDR2 SVGAGI, per germline. This CDR3 has 13 residues. The CDR3 protein is CASSYGASYGYTF. The CDR3, as DNA: TGTGCCAGCAGTTACGGGGCCAGCTATGGCTACACCTTC.

This clone was detected a few times. This chain joins TRBV5-6 and TRBJ2-5; 8 bases align to TRBD2. This CDR3 is 14 amino acids long. Per the germline V gene, CDR1 is SGHDT and CDR2 is YYEEEE. The trim removed 2 bases at V and 2 bases at J, leaving 2 bases unmatched. This chain's CDR3 is CASSLAGAQETQYF. As DNA, the CDR3 is TGTGCCAGCAGCTTAGCGGGGGCTCAAGAGACCCAGTACTTC.

J is TRBJ2-7 and V is TRBV23-1, with 15 bases identical to TRBD2. TRBV23-1 is annotated as an ORF whose role is uncertain. CDR3 length equals 18 residues. With V trimmed by 6 bases and J by 0 bases, 9 bases remained unmatched. The CDR3 loop is CASSLQGLAGGSSYEQYF. The CDR3 coding sequence is TGCGCCAGCAGCCTACAAGGACTAGCGGGGGGGAGCTCCTACGAGCAGTACTTC.

Here the CDR3 reads CASSRRGTYSTDTQYF. The CDR3 nucleotides are TGTGCCAGCAGCCGCCGGGGGACCTATAGCACAGATACGCAGTATTTT. The V gene is TRBV5-6, the J gene TRBJ2-3; D possibly corresponds to TRBD2 (6 bases). The CDR3 is made up of 16 amino acids. CDR1 is SGHDT and CDR2 is YYEEEE in the germline V gene. The V end lost 4 bases, the J end lost 0 bases, and 15 bases lay between the germline ends.

This chain links TRBV10-3 with TRBJ1-2; TRBD1 matches 7 bases. With V trimmed by 3 bases and J by 8 bases, 9 bases remained unmatched. Germline lookup yields CDR1 ENHRY and CDR2 SYGVKD. The CDR3 has 14 residues. The CDR3 reads CAISEWDSAWGYTF. The CDR3 coding sequence is TGTGCCATCAGTGAATGGGACAGCGCCTGGGGCTACACCTTC.

The gene calls are TRBV3-1 (or the pseudogene TRBV3-2) and TRBJ1-2, with 7 bases lining up with TRBD1. Germline assignment: CDR1 LGHDT and CDR2 YNNKEL (reference sequence). The CDR3 covers 16 residues. V gave up 4 bases and J gave up 0 bases; unmatched junction bases: 8. The CDR3 DNA follows: TGTGCCAGCAGCCGCAATCTGGGACAGACTAACTATGGCTACACCTTC. Amino acid sequence: CASSRNLGQTNYGYTF.

V and J are TRBV19 and TRBJ1-3, with 7 bases aligning to TRBD1. V lost 4 bases and J lost 2; bases outside the gene matches: 8. Germline V CDR1 and CDR2: LNHDA, SQIVND (reference sequence). The CDR3 extends over 16 amino acids. The CDR3 DNA sequence: TGTGCCAGTAGTAAAGGGCTGGACAGGCCTGGAAACACCATATATTTT. Encoded protein: CASSKGLDRPGNTIYF.

The V call is TRBV18, the J call TRBJ1-2; 8 bases are shared with TRBD1. Germline lookup yields CDR1 KGHSH and CDR2 LQKENI. V trimming: 5 bases; J trimming: 4 bases; junction bases outside the gene matches: 9. The CDR3 extends over 15 amino acids. The CDR3 sequence is CASSEQGVKPYGYTF. The CDR3 DNA reads as TGTGCCAGCTCAGAACAGGGGGTAAAACCCTATGGCTACACCTTC.

This clone has a single count. The chain couples TRBV30 to TRBJ1-4, with TRBD1 identical over 9 bases. V was pared by 3 bases and J by 7 bases, with 6 bases of the junction left unmatched. The CDR3 extends over 14 amino acids. Germline V gene lookup returns CDR1 GTSNPN and CDR2 SVGIG (reference sequence). The CDR3 DNA reads TGTGCCTGGAGGCGGACAGGGGCGATTGAAAAACTGTTTTTT. Translated: CAWRRTGAIEKLFF.

The chain joins TRBV5-4 to TRBJ2-1, with D perhaps matching TRBD2 (5 bases). This CDR3 is built from 15 residues. Trimming took off 4 bases at V and 3 bases at J, with 14 bases between the two ends. In germline, CDR1 is SGHNT, CDR2 YYREEE (reference sequence). CDR3 sequence: CASSPGSVFYNEQFF. In DNA form, the CDR3 reads TGTGCCAGCAGCCCAGGTAGCGTTTTCTACAATGAGCAGTTCTTC.

The chain has TRBV7-3 and TRBJ1-1; D is perhaps TRBD1 (6 bases). Per germline, CDR1 SGHTA and CDR2 FQGTGA. The CDR3 runs 19 residues. V was clipped by 5 bases and J by 0 bases, with 25 bases between them. The CDR3 DNA is TGTGCCAGCAGCCCAACGTTGCTTGGGAAGGGGGGGATGAACACTGAAGCTTTCTTT. Translation: CASSPTLLGKGGMNTEAFF.

The chain joins TRBV11-2 to TRBJ2-1; D call uncertain. The V and J ends lost 2 bases and 9 bases respectively, with 11 bases between them. This CDR3 is built from 13 residues. Looked up from germline, CDR1 is SGHAT and CDR2 is FQNNGV. The CDR3 nucleotides read TGTGCCAGCAGCTTATCCATTAGGAGTGAGCAGTTCTTC. It specifies CASSLSIRSEQFF.

V is TRBV5-1 and J is TRBJ1-5; 8 nucleotides align to TRBD1. The CDR3 sequence is 15 residues long. The V gene's germline CDR1 is SGHRS and CDR2 YFSETQ. Trimming removed 4 bases from V and 3 bases from J; junction bases left unmatched: 6. CDR3 nucleotides: TGCGCCAGCAGCCTCGGGACAGGTGTCAATCAGCCCCAGCATTTT. Encoded protein: CASSLGTGVNQPQHF. The full variable domain, rest sourced from reference TRBV5-1 and TRBJ1-5, is KAGVTQTPRYLIKTRGQQVTLSCSPISGHRSVSWYQQTPGQGLQFLFEYFSETQRNKGNFPGRFSGRQFSNSRSEMNVSTLELGDSALYLCASSLGTGVNQPQHFGDGTRLSIL.

The V and J genes are TRBV6-5 and TRBJ2-1; 7 bases fit TRBD2. V lost 0 bases and J lost 9; bases outside the gene matches: 8. This CDR3 region has 15 residues. Germline CDR1 reads MNHEY; CDR2 reads SVGAGI. The chain's CDR3 is CASSYSSGGSGEQFF. In nucleotides, the CDR3 is TGTGCCAGCAGTTACTCGTCGGGCGGGAGCGGTGAGCAGTTCTTC.

This chain joins TRBV2 and TRBJ1-2, with 7 bases that match TRBD1. The CDR3 covers 14 residues. The V gene's germline CDR1 is SNHLY and CDR2 FYNNEI. Losses at the gene ends were 6 bases for V and 7 bases for J; bases not matched to a gene: 11. The chain's CDR3 is CASSEGTASGGYTF. In nucleotides, the CDR3 is TGTGCCAGCAGCGAGGGGACAGCGAGCGGTGGCTACACCTTC.

The chain uses TRBV6-5 and TRBJ2-1; 8 bases fit TRBD2. CDR3 length: 16 residues. Germline CDR1 MNHEY, CDR2 SVGAGI. Germline trimming cut 2 bases from V and 4 bases from J; bases unmatched to any gene: 7. CDR3 loop: CASSYVAGGLYNEQFF. In DNA, the CDR3 is TGTGCCAGCAGTTACGTGGCGGGAGGACTATACAATGAGCAGTTCTTC.

This sequence joins TRBV5-1 and TRBJ2-7; 9 bases agree with TRBD2. The CDR3 spans 19 residues. From germline, CDR1 is SGHRS and CDR2 YFSETQ. V dropped 0 bases and J dropped 6; count of bases not matched to a gene: 19. The DNA for the CDR3 is TGCGCCAGCAGCTTGGGAGGGGGGCTAGCAAAAGGGACTAGCACCGAGCAGTACTTC. Its translation: CASSLGGGLAKGTSTEQYF.

CDR3 DNA sequence: TGTGCCAGCAGCTATTTTACCGGGACAGCCGCCTACGAGCAGTACTTC. It specifies CASSYFTGTAAYEQYF. J is TRBJ2-7 and V is TRBV5-5, with TRBD1 matching over 7 bases. CDR1 and CDR2 from the germline V gene are SGHKS and YYEKEE (reference sequence). The CDR3 consists of 16 residues. V shed 3 bases, J shed 2 bases, and the junction held 11 bases outside the gene matches.